This T cell receptor (beta chain) was recorded in a study of blood T cell repertoires in COVID-19. In the study overall: Sites in the United States, Italy and Spain provided acute and convalescent COVID-19 samples. PBMCs, B-cell-depleted T cells, or T cells provided the cDNA or gDNA that made up the material.

V was cut by 1 base and J by 5 bases, with 3 bases left in between. Germline V gene data show CDR1 as SGHNT and CDR2 as YYREEE (reference sequence). The CDR3 has 11 amino acids. Original processing notes: Amplified reference gene primers provided the basis for estimating nucleated cell counts. Produced via immunoSEQ multiplex PCR; TCRdb's table is partial and in-frame only. The V and J calls and the clone size are those of that table, but D and trimming were determined from the DNA. Among 210,000 or so clones, 84% were seen once, and the ten largest hold more than 4.5%. This TCR came from a woman aged 70-85 years with active or convalescent COVID-19. The chain is built from TRBV5-4 and TRBJ2-5; D is uncertain. Sequences were obtained from peripheral blood. CDR3 residues: CASSLSETQYF. In DNA, the CDR3 is TGTGCCAGCAGCTTGTCGGAGACCCAGTACTTC.